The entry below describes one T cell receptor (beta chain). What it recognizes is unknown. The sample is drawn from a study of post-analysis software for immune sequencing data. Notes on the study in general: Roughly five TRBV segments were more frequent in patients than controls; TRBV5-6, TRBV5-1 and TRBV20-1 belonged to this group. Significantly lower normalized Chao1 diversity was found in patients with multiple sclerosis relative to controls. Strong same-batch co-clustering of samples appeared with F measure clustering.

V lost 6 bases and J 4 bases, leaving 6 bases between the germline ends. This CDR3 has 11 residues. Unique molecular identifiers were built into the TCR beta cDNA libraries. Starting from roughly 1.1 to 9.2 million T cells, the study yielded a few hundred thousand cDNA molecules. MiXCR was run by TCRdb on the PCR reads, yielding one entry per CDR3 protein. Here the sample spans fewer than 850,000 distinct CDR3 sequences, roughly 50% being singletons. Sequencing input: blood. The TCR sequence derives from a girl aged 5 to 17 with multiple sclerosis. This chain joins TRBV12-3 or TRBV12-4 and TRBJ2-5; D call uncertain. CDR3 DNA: TGTGCCAGCAGCCGCCTAGAGACCCAGTACTTC. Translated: CASSRLETQYF.